This TCR beta chain was profiled in a study of T-cell reconstitution after alpha-beta-depleted transplantation in children. This CDR3 region has 22 residues. CDR1 is MDHEN, CDR2 SYDVKM, per germline. Trimming removed 4 bases from V and 0 bases from J; junction bases left unmatched: 21. The TCRbeta library incorporated unique molecular identifiers. TCRdb re-called the PCR reads through MiXCR, storing one row per CDR3 protein. The sample carries around 360,000 distinct CDR3 sequences, under 13% recorded once. This clonotype has a handful of counts. The receptor was derived from a human donor who donated a stem cell graft to a child with acute lymphoblastic leukemia. This chain joins TRBV28 and TRBJ2-2; 9 nucleotides agree with TRBD2. Sample: PBMCs from the stem cell graft donor, taken from the stem cell graft. The CDR3 spells CASSSPLVTSGPTQTNTGELFF. CDR3 DNA: TGTGCCAGCAGTTCCCCCCTCGTGACTAGCGGACCAACTCAAACGAACACCGGGGAGCTGTTTTTT. Full variable domain (remainder filled in from reference TRBV28 and TRBJ2-2): DVKVTQSSRYLVKRTGEKVFLECVQDMDHENMFWYRQDPGLGLRLIYFSYDVKMKEKGDIPEGYSVSREKKERFSLILESASTNQTSMYLCASSSPLVTSGPTQTNTGELFFGEGSRLTVL.